The 7 T cell receptor beta chains below all came from one sample that was sequenced in a study of early T cells in non-severe SARS-CoV-2 infection. A single record per CDR3 protein comes from TCRdb applying MiXCR to the 5' RACE reads. The table shows 110,000 or so distinct CDR3 sequences, with roughly 12% occurring only once. Sequencing used whole blood. The receptor source for this set is an adult who was a healthcare worker with PCR-confirmed SARS-CoV-2 infection or an uninfected control (not recorded which).

In its sample, this clonotype was seen a few times. V gene TRBV6-6 combines with J gene TRBJ2-3; 9 bases are shared with TRBD1. CDR3 length equals 14 residues. Germline loops: CDR1 MNHNY, CDR2 SVGAGI (reference sequence). The junction had 4 bases not matched to a gene; V was cut back by 8 bases and J by 1 base. The CDR3 sequence: CASVWTGGTDTQYF. As DNA, the CDR3 is TGTGCCAGCGTTTGGACAGGGGGCACAGATACGCAGTATTTT.

The rearrangement uses TRBV29-1 and TRBJ2-1, with D perhaps matching TRBD2 (6 bases). CDR1 is SQVTM and CDR2 is ANQGSEA in the germline V gene. V lost 6 bases to trimming and J lost 4 bases, with 13 bases between them. The CDR3 consists of 13 residues. The CDR3 DNA reads as TGCAGCGTCGACGGGACTCTATACAATGAGCAGTTCTTC. Amino acids: CSVDGTLYNEQFF.

In this sample, this clonotype turned up once. This rearrangement joins TRBV20-1 to TRBJ2-5; 11 bases agree with TRBD2. CDR3 length: 15 residues. The germline CDR1 and CDR2 sequences are DFQATT and SNEGSKA (reference sequence). Losses at the gene ends were 4 bases for V and 5 bases for J; bases not matched to a gene: 9. Here the CDR3 reads CSATTSGRTVETQYF. CDR3 nucleotide sequence: TGCAGTGCTACTACTAGCGGGAGAACAGTTGAGACCCAGTACTTC.

By sample share, this clonotype is medium-sized. The V call is TRBV29-1, the J call TRBJ1-2; D is unclear. The CDR3 length is 12 residues. Trimming pared 3 bases from V and 8 bases from J, leaving 13 bases between. CDR1 SQVTM and CDR2 ANQGSEA come from the germline V gene. CDR3 amino acids: CSVDKGFEGYTF. The CDR3 coding sequence is TGCAGCGTTGACAAAGGGTTCGAGGGCTACACCTTC.

This clonotype was seen a handful of times. The genes are TRBV2 and TRBJ1-5; TRBD1 matches 7 bases. CDR1 SNHLY and CDR2 FYNNEI come from the germline V gene. This CDR3 has 15 residues. The trim removed 6 bases at V and 6 bases at J, leaving 11 bases unmatched. The CDR3 sequence: CASRSGQGESQPQHF. The CDR3 bases are TGTGCCAGCAGATCAGGGCAGGGGGAAAGTCAGCCCCAGCATTTT.

The chain recombines TRBV29-1 with TRBJ2-3; D remains ambiguous. The germline CDR1 and CDR2 sequences are SQVTM and ANQGSEA. The CDR3 runs to 14 residues. Trimming shortened V by 3 bases and J by 0 bases, and 10 bases separated the two germline ends. Written as DNA, the CDR3 is TGCAGCGTTGATTTGGCAGCTAGCACAGATACGCAGTATTTT. Translating gives CSVDLAASTDTQYF.

This clonotype was seen many times. The CDR3 sequence: CASSLVQYTDTQYF. CDR3 bases: TGTGCCAGCAGCTTAGTCCAGTACACAGATACGCAGTATTTT. The chain carries TRBV7-9 and TRBJ2-3; D gene uncertain. This CDR3 contains 14 residues. Germline V gene data show CDR1 as SEHNR and CDR2 as FQNEAQ (reference sequence). With 1 base removed from V and 2 bases from J, the gap between germline ends came to 7 bases.